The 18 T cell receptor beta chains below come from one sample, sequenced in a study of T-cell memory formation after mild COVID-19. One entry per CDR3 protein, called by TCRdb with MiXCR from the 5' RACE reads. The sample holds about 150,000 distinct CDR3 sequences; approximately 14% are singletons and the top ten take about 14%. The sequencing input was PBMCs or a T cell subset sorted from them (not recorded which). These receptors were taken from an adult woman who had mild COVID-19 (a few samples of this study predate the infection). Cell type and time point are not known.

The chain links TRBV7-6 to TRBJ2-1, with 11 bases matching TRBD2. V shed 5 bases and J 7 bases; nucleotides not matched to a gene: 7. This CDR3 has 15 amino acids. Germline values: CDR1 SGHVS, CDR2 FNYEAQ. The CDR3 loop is CASSVTSGRLNEQFF. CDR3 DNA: TGTGCCAGCAGCGTTACTAGCGGGAGATTAAATGAGCAGTTCTTC.

As DNA, the CDR3 is TGTGCCAGCAGTCCTTACCCTGCCGAGGGGGTAATAGATGAAAAACTGTTTTTT. This encodes CASSPYPAEGVIDEKLFF. V usage is TRBV12-3 or TRBV12-4 and J usage is TRBJ1-4, with D possibly being TRBD1 (6 bases). Trimming left V 5 bases short and J 6 bases short, with 25 bases between. The CDR3 runs to 18 residues.

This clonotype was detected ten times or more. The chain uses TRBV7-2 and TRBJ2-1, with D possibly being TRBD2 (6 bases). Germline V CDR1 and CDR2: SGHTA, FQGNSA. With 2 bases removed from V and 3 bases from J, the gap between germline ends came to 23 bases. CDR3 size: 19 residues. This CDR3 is CASSLNSFSGRGLYNEQFF. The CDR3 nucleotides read TGTGCCAGCAGCTTAAACTCGTTCAGCGGGCGGGGCCTCTACAATGAGCAGTTCTTC. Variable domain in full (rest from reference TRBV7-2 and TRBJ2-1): GAGVSQSPSNKVTEKGKDVELRCDPISGHTALYWYRQSLGQGLEFLIYFQGNSAPDKSGLPSDRFSAERTGGSVSTLTIQRTQQEDSAVYLCASSLNSFSGRGLYNEQFFGPGTRLTVL.

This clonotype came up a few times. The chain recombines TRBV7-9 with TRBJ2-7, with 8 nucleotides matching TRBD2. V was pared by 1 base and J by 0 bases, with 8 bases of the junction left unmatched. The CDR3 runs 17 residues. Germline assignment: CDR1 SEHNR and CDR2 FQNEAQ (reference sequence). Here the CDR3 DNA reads TGTGCCAGCAGCTTAGGTTCTAGCGGGCTGAGCTCCTACGAGCAGTACTTC. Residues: CASSLGSSGLSSYEQYF.

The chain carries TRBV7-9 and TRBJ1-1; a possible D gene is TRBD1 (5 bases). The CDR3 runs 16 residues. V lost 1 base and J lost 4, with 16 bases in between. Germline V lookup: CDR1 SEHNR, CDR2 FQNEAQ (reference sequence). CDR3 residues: CASSLGGPETGTEAFF. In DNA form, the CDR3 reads TGTGCCAGCAGCTTAGGTGGCCCCGAAACAGGCACTGAAGCTTTCTTT.

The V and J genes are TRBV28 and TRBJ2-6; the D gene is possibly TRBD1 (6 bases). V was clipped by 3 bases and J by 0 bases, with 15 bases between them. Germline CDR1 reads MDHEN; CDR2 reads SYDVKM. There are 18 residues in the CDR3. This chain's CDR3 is CASSFGGISFSGANVLTF. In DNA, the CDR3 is TGTGCCAGCAGTTTTGGGGGCATATCCTTCTCTGGGGCCAACGTCCTGACTTTC. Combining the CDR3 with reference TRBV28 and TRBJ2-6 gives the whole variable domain DVKVTQSSRYLVKRTGEKVFLECVQDMDHENMFWYRQDPGLGLRLIYFSYDVKMKEKGDIPEGYSVSREKKERFSLILESASTNQTSMYLCASSFGGISFSGANVLTFGAGSRLTVL.

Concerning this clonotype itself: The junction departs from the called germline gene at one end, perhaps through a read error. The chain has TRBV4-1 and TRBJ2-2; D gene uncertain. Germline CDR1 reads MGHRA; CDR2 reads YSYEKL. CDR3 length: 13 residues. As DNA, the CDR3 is TGCGCCAGCAGTCACCTACACACCGTGGAGCTGTTTTTT. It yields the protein CASSHLHTVELFF.

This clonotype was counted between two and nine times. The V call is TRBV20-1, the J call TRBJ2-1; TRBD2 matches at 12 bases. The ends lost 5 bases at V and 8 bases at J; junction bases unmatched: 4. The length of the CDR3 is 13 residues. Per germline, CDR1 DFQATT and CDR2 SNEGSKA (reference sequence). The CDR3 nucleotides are TGCAGTGCTCCACTAGCGGGAGGCCATGAGCAGTTCTTC. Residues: CSAPLAGGHEQFF.

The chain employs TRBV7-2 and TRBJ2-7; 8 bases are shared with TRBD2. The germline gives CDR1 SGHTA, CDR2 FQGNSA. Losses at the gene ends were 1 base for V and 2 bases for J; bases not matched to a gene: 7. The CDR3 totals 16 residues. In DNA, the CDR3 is TGTGCCAGCAGCTTAGGGAGTCCAGCGGGAGCCTACGAGCAGTACTTC. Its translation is CASSLGSPAGAYEQYF.

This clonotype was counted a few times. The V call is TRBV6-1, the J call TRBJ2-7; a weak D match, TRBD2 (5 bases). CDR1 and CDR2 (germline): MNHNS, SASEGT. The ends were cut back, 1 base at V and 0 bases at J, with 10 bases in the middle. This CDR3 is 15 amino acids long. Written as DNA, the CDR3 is TGTGCCAGCAGTGAAGAAGTGGGGAGCTCCTACGAGCAGTACTTC. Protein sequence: CASSEEVGSSYEQYF.

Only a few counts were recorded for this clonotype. CDR3 bases: TGTGCCAGCAGAGAGCTATCCGGTTCTCCCGGAAACACCATATATTTT. Translating it yields CASRELSGSPGNTIYF. This chain joins TRBV12-3 or TRBV12-4 and TRBJ1-3; D gene ambiguous. Trimming pared 6 bases from V and 4 bases from J, leaving 19 bases between. The CDR3 sequence is 16 residues long.

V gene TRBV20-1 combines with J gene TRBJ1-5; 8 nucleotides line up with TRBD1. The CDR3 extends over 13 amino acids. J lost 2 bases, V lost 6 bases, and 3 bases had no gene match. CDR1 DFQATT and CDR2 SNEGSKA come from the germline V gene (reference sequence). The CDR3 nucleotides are TGCAGTGCAGCGGGACAGGGCAATCAGCCCCAGCATTTT. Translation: CSAAGQGNQPQHF.

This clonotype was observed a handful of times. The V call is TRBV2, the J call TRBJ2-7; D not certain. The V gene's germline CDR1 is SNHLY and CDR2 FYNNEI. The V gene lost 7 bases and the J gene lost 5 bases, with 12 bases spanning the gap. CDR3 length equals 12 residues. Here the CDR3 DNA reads TGTGCCAGCAAGCTGGGATTTGACGAGCAGTACTTC. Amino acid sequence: CASKLGFDEQYF.

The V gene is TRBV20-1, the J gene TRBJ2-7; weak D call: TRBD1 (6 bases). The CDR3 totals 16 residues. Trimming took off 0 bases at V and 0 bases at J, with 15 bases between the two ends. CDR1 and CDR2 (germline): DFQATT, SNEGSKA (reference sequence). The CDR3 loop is CSARDRYRQVSYEQYF. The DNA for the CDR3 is TGCAGTGCTAGAGATCGATATAGACAGGTCTCCTACGAGCAGTACTTC.

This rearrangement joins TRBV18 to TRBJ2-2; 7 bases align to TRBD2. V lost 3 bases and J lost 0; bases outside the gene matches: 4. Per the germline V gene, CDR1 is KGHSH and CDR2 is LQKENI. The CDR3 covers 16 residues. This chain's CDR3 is CASSPGTNPNTGELFF. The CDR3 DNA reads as TGTGCCAGCTCACCTGGGACTAACCCGAACACCGGGGAGCTGTTTTTT. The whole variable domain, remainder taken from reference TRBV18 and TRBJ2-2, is NAGVMQNPRHLVRRRGQEARLRCSPMKGHSHVYWYRQLPEEGLKFMVYLQKENIIDESGMPKERFSAEFPKEGPSILRIQQVVRGDSAAYFCASSPGTNPNTGELFFGEGSRLTVL.

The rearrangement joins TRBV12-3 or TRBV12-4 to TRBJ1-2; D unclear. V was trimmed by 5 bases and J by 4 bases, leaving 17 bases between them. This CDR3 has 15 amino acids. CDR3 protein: CASSLSGPLLYGYTF. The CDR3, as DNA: TGTGCCAGCAGTCTCTCGGGCCCCCTACTCTATGGCTACACCTTC.

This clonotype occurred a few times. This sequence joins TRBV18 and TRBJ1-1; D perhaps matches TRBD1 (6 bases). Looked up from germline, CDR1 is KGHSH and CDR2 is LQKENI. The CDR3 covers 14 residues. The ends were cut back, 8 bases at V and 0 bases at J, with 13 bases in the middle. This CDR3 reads CASTRQDVNTEAFF. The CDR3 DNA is TGTGCCAGCACCCGACAGGACGTGAACACTGAAGCTTTCTTT.

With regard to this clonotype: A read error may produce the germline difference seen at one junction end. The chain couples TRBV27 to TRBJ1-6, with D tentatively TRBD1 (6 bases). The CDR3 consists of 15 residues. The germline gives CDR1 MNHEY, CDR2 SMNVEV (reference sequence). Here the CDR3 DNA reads TGTGCCAGCACCGCCGGGGGGGCCGGAAATTCACACCTCCACTTT. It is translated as CASTAGGAGNSHLHF.